Presented here are 15 T cell receptor beta chains from one specimen sequenced in a study of vaccination and CD4 T cells after COVID-19 (dated by TCRdb to 2021 to 2024). These receptors are not linked to any known antigen. The method behind the library was PCR. The run used an Illumina iSeq 100. DNA from cultured CD4+ T cells underwent TCR sequencing with the Oncomine TCR Beta short-read assay at the Johns Hopkins FTIC core. TCRdb applied fastp at Q25 and MiXCR to the public reads, then kept only in-frame beta chains. Every distinct CDR3 protein forms one entry, paired with its most common genes and DNA. The sample has approximately 12,000 distinct CDR3 sequences on record, roughly 74% of them singletons. The ten top clones hold over 9% of the sample. In light of the paper, this sample's treatment or condition label describes: approximately 11-day PBMC culture with coronavirus spike peptide pools or control peptides (ViraFEST assay).

The material sequenced was CD4+ T cells from blood, cultured in vitro. The receptors originated from a human donor who had recovered from COVID-19.

This chain uses TRBV24-1 with TRBJ1-1; D uncertain. CDR1 KGHDR and CDR2 SFDVKD come from the germline V gene. This CDR3 contains 13 residues. Trimming took off 10 bases at V and 5 bases at J, with 16 bases between the two ends. In nucleotides, the CDR3 is TGTGCCACGGTAGGTACGCTCGGGACTGAAGCTTTCTTT. The encoded protein is CATVGTLGTEAFF.

This chain uses TRBV20-1 with TRBJ1-2; 7 nucleotides line up with TRBD1. The CDR3 totals 17 residues. Germline CDR1 DFQATT, CDR2 SNEGSKA (reference sequence). Germline trimming cut 0 bases from V and 0 bases from J; bases unmatched to any gene: 10. The CDR3 DNA reads as TGCAGTGCTAGAGATAGGAGGACAGGCAAAGCTAACTATGGCTACACCTTC. It specifies CSARDRRTGKANYGYTF.

The J gene is TRBJ1-5, the V gene TRBV15; 9 positions match TRBD1. The V segment lost 0 bases and the J segment 5 bases; nucleotides outside the gene matches: 5. CDR1 LNHNV and CDR2 YYDKDF come from the germline V gene (reference sequence). The CDR3 consists of 16 residues. In DNA form, the CDR3 reads TGTGCCACCAGCAGAGACCGGGACAGGGTACATCAGCCCCAGCATTTT. Amino acid sequence: CATSRDRDRVHQPQHF.

The rearrangement joins TRBV6-2 or TRBV6-3 to TRBJ1-1; unclear D gene. Looked up from germline, CDR1 is MNHEY and CDR2 is SVGEGT. The V and J ends lost 0 bases and 1 base respectively, with 3 bases between them. This CDR3 has 13 residues. This CDR3 is CASSYSANTEAFF. Written as DNA, the CDR3 is TGTGCCAGCAGTTACTCCGCGAACACTGAAGCTTTCTTT.

The rearrangement uses TRBV4-2 and TRBJ1-3, with D unresolved. V lost 6 bases and J 0 bases, leaving 9 bases between the germline ends. This CDR3 contains 14 residues. CDR1 and CDR2 from the germline V gene are LGHNA and YNFKEQ. The CDR3 here is CASRRLGSGNTIYF. For the CDR3, the DNA is TGTGCCAGCAGAAGACTTGGCTCTGGAAACACCATATATTTT.

A few counts support this clonotype. The chain recombines TRBV6-2 or TRBV6-3 with TRBJ1-1; D not resolved. CDR1 is MNHEY and CDR2 is SVGEGT in the germline V gene. This CDR3 region has 14 residues. V was cut by 7 bases and J by 6 bases, with 18 bases left in between. The chain's CDR3 is CASTTPFYVAEAFF. In nucleotides, the CDR3 is TGTGCCAGCACCACGCCTTTCTATGTCGCTGAAGCTTTCTTT.

The chain combines TRBV7-6 with TRBJ2-7; D perhaps matches TRBD2 (6 bases). V shed 4 bases and J shed 2 bases, with 9 bases lying between them. Per the germline V gene, CDR1 is SGHVS and CDR2 is FNYEAQ. The CDR3 sequence is 13 residues long. This CDR3 reads CASSWRGTYEQYF. CDR3 bases: TGTGCCAGCAGCTGGAGGGGTACCTACGAGCAGTACTTC.

V usage is TRBV27 and J usage is TRBJ2-1, with TRBD2 identical over 8 bases. From germline, CDR1 is MNHEY and CDR2 SMNVEV (reference sequence). The V and J ends lost 6 bases and 3 bases, in that order; junction bases with no gene match: 13. The CDR3 is made up of 17 amino acids. The CDR3 DNA reads TGTGCCAGCAGAGTACAATTCGGGGGGGGGATCTACAATGAGCAGTTCTTC. This encodes CASRVQFGGGIYNEQFF.

The rearrangement links TRBV24-1 to TRBJ2-2, with unresolved D. The CDR3 contains 11 residues. The V end was cut by 8 bases, the J end by 0 bases, with 0 bases between. Germline lookup yields CDR1 KGHDR and CDR2 SFDVKD. The CDR3 region has the DNA TGTGCCACCACGAACACCGGGGAGCTGTTTTTT. This codes for CATTNTGELFF.

The rearrangement links TRBV12-3 or TRBV12-4 to TRBJ2-3; unclear D gene. The CDR3 totals 13 residues. With 6 bases removed from V and 4 bases from J, the gap between germline ends came to 11 bases. CDR3 nucleotide sequence: TGTGCCAGCAGCCTAGGTCTCTCAGATACGCAGTATTTT. It encodes CASSLGLSDTQYF.

The sample holds one count of this clonotype. V is TRBV24-1 and J is TRBJ2-5; D is uncertain. CDR1 KGHDR and CDR2 SFDVKD come from the germline V gene. Trimming pared 5 bases from V and 4 bases from J, leaving 13 bases between. This CDR3 is built from 14 residues. CDR3 DNA: TGTGCCACCAGTGCCTCGGGCCCGAGAGAGACCCAGTACTTC. It codes for CATSASGPRETQYF.

This clonotype was counted between two and nine times. V usage is TRBV30 and J usage is TRBJ1-2; weak D call: TRBD1 (5 bases). V was pared by 0 bases and J by 8 bases, with 13 bases between. Germline V gene lookup returns CDR1 GTSNPN and CDR2 SVGIG (reference sequence). CDR3 length: 13 amino acids. CDR3 nucleotides: TGTGCCTGGAGTGTACGGGGCTTGGGAGGCTACACCTTC. Residues: CAWSVRGLGGYTF.

The chain employs TRBV6-1 and TRBJ1-5; TRBD1 is a possible D gene (6 bases). CDR3 length equals 15 residues. The germline CDR1 and CDR2 sequences are MNHNS and SASEGT. Trimming shortened V by 3 bases and J by 3 bases, and 12 bases separated the two germline ends. This CDR3 is CASSDLDRNNQPQHF. The CDR3 DNA sequence: TGTGCCAGCAGTGACCTGGACAGAAACAATCAGCCCCAGCATTTT.

The chain employs TRBV7-8 and TRBJ1-2; D call uncertain. Trimming took off 1 base at V and 8 bases at J, with 14 bases between the two ends. The germline gives CDR1 SGHVS, CDR2 FQNEAQ. The CDR3 consists of 14 residues. The CDR3: CASSLEGHSAGYTF. Written as DNA, the CDR3 is TGTGCCAGCAGCTTAGAAGGTCACTCGGCCGGCTACACCTTC.

The gene calls are TRBV5-5 and TRBJ2-7, with D possibly being TRBD1 (6 bases). With 3 bases removed from V and 3 bases from J, the gap between germline ends came to 16 bases. The CDR3 consists of 15 residues. Germline CDR1 SGHKS, CDR2 YYEKEE (reference sequence). CDR3 in DNA: TGTGCCAGCAGCTCGAGCACGGGACATAGCTACGAGCAGTACTTC. It yields the protein CASSSSTGHSYEQYF. The entire variable domain, with the rest obtained from reference TRBV5-5 and TRBJ2-7, is as follows: DAGVTQSPTHLIKTRGQQVTLRCSPISGHKSVSWYQQVLGQGPQFIFQYYEKEERGRGNFPDRFSARQFPNYSSELNVNALLLGDSALYLCASSSSTGHSYEQYFGPGTRLTVT.